This TCR beta chain was profiled in a study of regulatory T cells in long-lasting Graves disease. Study-level results: Study was limited to peripheral blood, excluding thyroid tissue.

Building the TCR beta libraries relied on iRepertoire HTBI primers, and CDR3 regions underwent Arm-PCR. TCRdb reprocessed the multiplex PCR reads with MiXCR, giving one entry per CDR3 protein. The sample lists 700,000 or so distinct CDR3 sequences; 25% to 30% were seen once. This clonotype has ten or more counts. Its antigen is unknown. Time point reported: persistent/refractory GD, antithyroid drugs over 5 years with positive TRAb. RNA from PBMCs was the source of the TCR library. The germline V and J ends were trimmed by 4 bases and 3 bases, with 10 bases remaining between them. CDR3 size: 14 residues.

The sample consisted of peripheral blood mononuclear cells (PBMCs), taken when the disease was refractory, from a patient treated with antithyroid drugs. This chain uses TRBV12-3 or TRBV12-4 with TRBJ1-5; D might be TRBD1 (5 bases). The sequence derives from a female donor with Graves disease. CDR3 region: CASSWGGNNQPQHF. CDR3 bases: TGTGCCAGCAGTTGGGGGGGAAACAATCAGCCCCAGCATTTT.